A selection of T cell receptor beta chains follows, all from one sample in a study of PD-L1 blockade in urothelial cancer. Data came from immunoSEQ multiplex PCR; TCRdb stores just in-frame clones and leaves some out. The data hold about 33,000 clones, with 75% to 90% observed a single time. Sequences were derived from PBMCs, sampled around atezolizumab (anti-PD-L1) treatment. These receptors were collected from a man aged 55-75 years with urothelial cancer. CDR3s include the opening cysteine and the closing phenylalanine or tryptophan. D genes are given only for firm matches. Expanded clones are given a class, and other clones once, few, many or no size at all.

clone_size,v_call,cdr3_length,j_call,d_call,cdr3_aa,cdr3_nt
.,TRBV6-1,14,TRBJ2-1,TRBD2,CASNQAGGYNEQFF,TGTGCCAGCAACCAAGCGGGAGGATACAATGAGCAGTTCTTC
.,TRBV6-6,16,TRBJ2-5,TRBD1,CASSFRGTGARETQYF,TGTGCCAGCAGTTTCCGAGGGACAGGGGCACGGGAGACCCAGTACTTC
.,TRBV6-1,11,TRBJ2-7,.,CATNNDYEQYF,TGTGCCACCAACAACGACTACGAGCAGTACTTC
.,TRBV7-2,14,TRBJ1-5,TRBD1,CASSWDRGMQPQHF,TGTGCCAGCAGCTGGGACAGGGGGATGCAGCCCCAGCATTTT
.,TRBV5-1,14,TRBJ1-4,TRBD1,CASSLQGFGEKLFF,TGCGCCAGCAGCCTACAGGGGTTTGGGGAAAAACTGTTTTTT
.,TRBV6-5,15,TRBJ2-7,TRBD1,CASTSLDRDSYEQYF,TGTGCCAGCACTTCCTTGGACAGGGATTCCTACGAGCAGTACTTC
.,TRBV4-3,15,TRBJ2-1,TRBD2,CASSLGLAEQTEQFF,TGCGCCAGCAGCCTAGGTCTAGCGGAGCAGACTGAGCAGTTCTTC
.,TRBV28,12,TRBJ2-7,.,CASSFQAYEQYF,TGTGCCAGTAGTTTTCAGGCCTACGAGCAGTACTTC
.,TRBV11-1,14,TRBJ2-4,.,CASSLVGQGNIQYF,TGTGCCAGCAGCTTAGTGGGTCAGGGGAACATTCAGTACTTC
.,TRBV5-1,16,TRBJ2-2,TRBD1,CASSLRTGGDTGELFF,TGCGCCAGCAGCCTTCGGACAGGGGGAGACACCGGGGAGCTGTTTTTT
.,TRBV5-4,16,TRBJ2-3,TRBD2,CASSSTSGGFTDTQYF,TGTGCCAGCAGTTCGACTAGCGGGGGCTTCACAGATACGCAGTATTTT
.,TRBV5-1,17,TRBJ1-1,.,CASSLSPPGGAGTEAFF,TGCGCCAGCAGCTTGAGTCCCCCGGGGGGGGCGGGCACTGAAGCTTTCTTT
.,TRBV7-9,15,TRBJ1-3,TRBD1,CASSFDRGRGNTIYF,TGTGCCAGCAGCTTCGACAGGGGCCGTGGAAACACCATATATTTT
few,TRBV5-4,13,TRBJ2-3,.,CASSRRDEDTQYF,TGTGCCAGCAGCAGGAGGGACGAAGATACGCAGTATTTT
.,TRBV28,15,TRBJ1-2,TRBD1,CASNVARDRGYGYTF,TGTGCCAGCAACGTCGCCCGGGACAGGGGATACGGCTACACCTTC
.,TRBV29-1,14,TRBJ2-3,.,CSGGHGQSTDTQYF,TGCAGCGGGGGGCATGGGCAAAGCACAGATACGCAGTATTTT
.,TRBV5-1,15,TRBJ1-2,TRBD1,CASSLVQTGSYGYTF,TGCGCCAGCAGCTTGGTTCAGACAGGGTCCTATGGCTACACCTTC
once,TRBV9,15,TRBJ2-1,TRBD2,CASSVPSSGSFEQFF,TGTGCCAGCAGCGTCCCCTCAAGCGGGAGTTTTGAGCAGTTCTTC